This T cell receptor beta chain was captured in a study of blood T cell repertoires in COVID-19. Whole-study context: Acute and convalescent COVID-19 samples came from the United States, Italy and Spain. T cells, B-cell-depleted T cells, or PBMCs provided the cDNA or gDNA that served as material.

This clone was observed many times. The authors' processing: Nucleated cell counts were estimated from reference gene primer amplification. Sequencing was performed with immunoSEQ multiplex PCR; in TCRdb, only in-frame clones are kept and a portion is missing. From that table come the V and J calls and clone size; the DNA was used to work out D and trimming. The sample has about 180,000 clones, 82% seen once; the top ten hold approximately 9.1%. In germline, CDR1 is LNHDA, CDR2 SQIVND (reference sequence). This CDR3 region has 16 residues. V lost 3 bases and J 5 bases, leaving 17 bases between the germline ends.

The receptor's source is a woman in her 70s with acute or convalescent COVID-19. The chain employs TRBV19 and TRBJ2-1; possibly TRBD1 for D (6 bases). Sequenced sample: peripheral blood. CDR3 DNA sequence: TGTGCCAGTAGTATCGGTTGGGGGCGATTCCACAATGAGCAGTTCTTC. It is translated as CASSIGWGRFHNEQFF.